This T cell receptor beta chain is from a study of blood T cell repertoires in COVID-19. Study-wide background: Sites across the United States, Italy and Spain contributed samples from acute and convalescent COVID-19. The analysed material was cDNA or gDNA that came from T cells, B-cell-depleted T cells, or PBMCs.

Authors' processing steps: Reference gene primer amplification yielded estimated nucleated cell counts. The repertoire was sequenced with immunoSEQ multiplex PCR; TCRdb's copy has only in-frame clones and lacks some. D and trimming come from the DNA, and the V and J calls and clone size come from that table. The sample records about 130,000 clones, approximately 87% being singletons. CDR3 length equals 14 residues. Germline lookup yields CDR1 MDHEN and CDR2 SYDVKM. V lost 1 base to trimming and J lost 2 bases, with 8 bases between them. A word on this clone: In the same sample, other DNA sequences code for this CDR3.

The chain employs TRBV28 and TRBJ1-2; D unresolved. The source of this sequence is a woman aged 55 to 70 with acute or convalescent COVID-19. Sequenced sample: peripheral blood. The CDR3 sequence is CASSLFSGNYGYTF. CDR3 nucleotides: TGTGCCAGCAGTTTATTCTCGGGAAACTATGGCTACACCTTC.